The 30 T cell receptor beta chains given below trace back to one sample, sequenced in a study of cytomegalovirus exposure and HLA in healthy donors. Clones were sequenced by immunoSEQ multiplex PCR, and TCRdb holds only the in-frame ones, with some missing. The sample shows about 240,000 clones, approximately 84% of them seen only once. Sequenced material: PBMCs. These receptors were taken from a woman younger than 45 in good health and CMV-seropositive.

This chain joins TRBV27 and TRBJ2-7; unclear D gene. CDR1 is MNHEY and CDR2 is SMNVEV in the germline V gene (reference sequence). Trimming removed 4 bases at V and 2 bases at J, with 12 bases between. The CDR3 is 14 amino acids. For the CDR3, the DNA is TGTGCCAGCAGTTACTTAGACACCACCTACGAGCAGTACTTC. This codes for CASSYLDTTYEQYF.

This rearrangement joins TRBV10-1 to TRBJ2-2, with D possibly TRBD2 on 5 matching bases. The V and J ends lost 3 bases and 0 bases respectively, with 11 bases between them. Germline lookup yields CDR1 WNHNN and CDR2 SYGVQD (reference sequence). CDR3 length equals 16 residues. The DNA of the CDR3 is TGCGCCAGCAGTGAAGCGGACGGAACGAACACCGGGGAGCTGTTTTTT. This sequence encodes CASSEADGTNTGELFF.

The V and J genes are TRBV29-1 and TRBJ2-3, with 8 positions matching TRBD2. After removal of 1 base from V and 1 base from J, the junction contained 1 base not matched to a gene. The CDR3 is made up of 14 amino acids. Germline values: CDR1 SQVTM, CDR2 ANQGSEA. The CDR3 reads CSVEAGGGTDTQYF. The CDR3 DNA reads TGCAGCGTTGAAGCGGGAGGGGGCACAGATACGCAGTATTTT.

Only a few counts were recorded for this clone. V gene TRBV14 combines with J gene TRBJ2-7; 12 nucleotides match TRBD2. Germline CDR1 reads SGHDN; CDR2 reads FVKESK. V lost 5 bases and J lost 5; bases outside the gene matches: 13. This CDR3 has 17 amino acids. CDR3 loop: CASSGLAGFIFGDEQYF. The DNA of the CDR3 is TGTGCCAGCAGCGGACTAGCGGGATTTATATTTGGGGACGAGCAGTACTTC.

V is TRBV5-6 and J is TRBJ2-4; D may be TRBD1 (5 bases). This CDR3 has 14 residues. V was cut by 3 bases and J by 2 bases, with 9 bases left in between. Per germline, CDR1 SGHDT and CDR2 YYEEEE. The CDR3 sequence is CASSSTGTKNIQYF. DNA for the CDR3: TGTGCCAGCAGCTCTACAGGAACCAAAAACATTCAGTACTTC.

V usage is TRBV7-8 and J usage is TRBJ1-3, with TRBD1 matching over 10 bases. Trimming took 5 bases from V and 3 from J; bases not matched to a gene: 13. There are 18 residues in the CDR3. Germline V lookup: CDR1 SGHVS, CDR2 FQNEAQ. The CDR3 here is CASSLKRPGTGVGNTIYF. CDR3 in DNA: TGTGCCAGCAGCCTCAAACGGCCCGGGACAGGGGTTGGAAACACCATATATTTT.

The J gene is TRBJ2-1, the V gene TRBV30, with 11 nucleotides matching TRBD1. Germline CDR1 GTSNPN, CDR2 SVGIG (reference sequence). The V gene end was trimmed by 0 bases and the J gene end by 3 bases; junction bases not matched to a gene: 7. This CDR3 comprises 17 residues. CDR3 sequence: CAWSVVGTGGGYNEQFF. The CDR3 DNA is TGTGCCTGGAGTGTCGTCGGGACAGGGGGGGGCTACAATGAGCAGTTCTTC.

The chain recombines TRBV28 with TRBJ1-5, with D perhaps TRBD1 (5 bases). The V end was cut by 2 bases, the J end by 6 bases, with 11 bases between. CDR3 size: 14 residues. From germline, CDR1 is MDHEN and CDR2 SYDVKM. The CDR3 sequence is CASSLEQVVQPQHF. The DNA of the CDR3 is TGTGCCAGCAGTTTAGAACAGGTCGTTCAGCCCCAGCATTTT.

The chain recombines TRBV2 with TRBJ2-7; D remains unclear. This CDR3 region has 16 residues. Per the germline V gene, CDR1 is SNHLY and CDR2 is FYNNEI. V lost 5 bases to trimming and J lost 4 bases, with 21 bases between them. The CDR3 protein is CASSLRSVGVGYEQYF. In DNA form, the CDR3 reads TGTGCCAGCAGTTTACGGAGCGTCGGAGTGGGTTACGAGCAGTACTTC.

This chain uses TRBV6-6 with TRBJ2-7, with 8 bases identical to TRBD1. CDR3 length: 13 amino acids. CDR1 and CDR2 (germline): MNHNY, SVGAGI (reference sequence). Unmatched junction bases numbered 6, after V lost 5 bases and J lost 6 bases. DNA of the CDR3: TGTGCCAGCAGTCGTTCACAGGGGGGCGAGCAGTACTTC. Protein product: CASSRSQGGEQYF.

The chain employs TRBV18 and TRBJ1-5; the D gene is possibly TRBD1 (6 bases). Germline values: CDR1 KGHSH, CDR2 LQKENI. This CDR3 comprises 16 residues. Trimming removed 3 bases at V and 4 bases at J, with 16 bases between. CDR3 sequence reads: CASSPSAGAQNQPQHF. The CDR3 DNA is TGTGCCAGCTCACCGTCCGCAGGGGCGCAGAATCAGCCCCAGCATTTT.

This clone occurred once. For the CDR3, the DNA is TGTGCCAGCAGCGTAGGGCCCCTCACTATCCGTCGAGGAAATGAGCAGTTCTTC. As protein: CASSVGPLTIRRGNEQFF. The chain recombines TRBV9 with TRBJ2-1; unclear D gene. CDR1 SGDLS and CDR2 YYNGEE come from the germline V gene. V was shortened by 0 bases and J by 7 bases, with 23 bases between the two germline ends. The CDR3 sequence is 18 residues long.

V gene TRBV29-1 combines with J gene TRBJ1-5, with D unclear. From germline, CDR1 is SQVTM and CDR2 ANQGSEA. The CDR3 is 13 amino acids. Trimming shortened V by 6 bases and J by 1 base, and 10 bases separated the two germline ends. This chain's CDR3 is CSVLGQSNQPQHF. CDR3 DNA: TGCAGCGTCCTGGGCCAGAGCAATCAGCCCCAGCATTTT.

J is TRBJ2-7 and V is TRBV7-2; 12 nucleotides agree with TRBD2. From germline, CDR1 is SGHTA and CDR2 FQGNSA. This CDR3 comprises 15 residues. Losses at the gene ends were 2 bases for V and 5 bases for J; bases not matched to a gene: 4. The CDR3 sequence: CASSLLAGGIDEQYF. Written as DNA, the CDR3 is TGTGCCAGCAGCTTACTAGCGGGAGGGATCGACGAGCAGTACTTC.

V is TRBV11-3 and J is TRBJ2-7; 12 positions agree with TRBD2. V lost 5 bases and J lost 1; bases outside the gene matches: 6. The CDR3 length is 16 residues. Germline loops: CDR1 SGHNT, CDR2 YENEEA. The CDR3 protein is CASSPLTSGGSYEQYF. CDR3 DNA sequence: TGTGCCAGCAGCCCCCTGACTAGCGGGGGATCCTACGAGCAGTACTTC.

The V gene is TRBV7-2, the J gene TRBJ2-7, with D perhaps TRBD1 (6 bases). Trimming shortened V by 6 bases and J by 2 bases, and 14 bases separated the two germline ends. Germline CDR1 reads SGHTA; CDR2 reads FQGNSA. The CDR3 length is 14 residues. CDR3 sequence: CASRSRGSPYEQYF. For the CDR3, the DNA is TGTGCCAGCAGGTCGAGGGGGAGCCCCTACGAGCAGTACTTC.

The gene calls are TRBV29-1 and TRBJ1-2, with 8 positions matching TRBD1. V dropped 7 bases and J dropped 0; count of bases not matched to a gene: 19. Germline CDR1 SQVTM, CDR2 ANQGSEA. The CDR3 is made up of 18 amino acids. CDR3 loop: CSAAVWTGTTASNYGYTF. CDR3 DNA: TGCAGCGCCGCCGTATGGACAGGGACTACCGCATCTAACTATGGCTACACCTTC.

The chain recombines TRBV10-1 with TRBJ2-2, with TRBD2 identical over 10 bases. The CDR3 is 18 residues long. CDR1 and CDR2 (germline): WNHNN, SYGVQD (reference sequence). V was clipped by 10 bases and J by 0 bases; unmatched bases: 14. CDR3 nucleotides: TGCGCCACCCTGAGGGGCGAGCGGGAGGGCCCGAACACCGGGGAGCTGTTTTTT. It specifies CATLRGEREGPNTGELFF.

This chain links TRBV7-9 with TRBJ2-7; D remains ambiguous. The CDR3 totals 16 residues. Deletions cut 0 bases from V and 0 bases from J, with 12 bases between. Germline CDR1 reads SEHNR; CDR2 reads FQNEAQ (reference sequence). The CDR3 is CASSLALGQFSYEQYF. CDR3 sequence (DNA): TGTGCCAGCAGCTTAGCGCTTGGGCAGTTCTCCTACGAGCAGTACTTC.

Written as DNA, the CDR3 is TGCGCCAGCAGCCGGGGGTTACTTGAGCAGTTCTTC. As protein: CASSRGLLEQFF. This chain joins TRBV5-1 and TRBJ2-1; possible D gene TRBD2, 6 bases. In germline, CDR1 is SGHRS, CDR2 YFSETQ. Trimming shortened V by 4 bases and J by 9 bases, and 11 bases separated the two germline ends. CDR3 length equals 12 residues.

The V and J genes are TRBV25-1 and TRBJ1-2; a weak D match, TRBD1 (5 bases). This CDR3 has 15 amino acids. Trimming took off 6 bases at V and 4 bases at J, with 18 bases between the two ends. CDR1 MGHDK and CDR2 SYGVNS come from the germline V gene. The chain's CDR3 is CASSPLDSSAYGYTF. As DNA, the CDR3 is TGTGCCAGCAGCCCTCTCGACAGTTCCGCCTATGGCTACACCTTC.

V and J are TRBV5-1 and TRBJ1-2, with D uncertain. V lost 3 bases and J 0 bases, leaving 12 bases between the germline ends. CDR1 and CDR2 from the germline V gene are SGHRS and YFSETQ. The CDR3 loop spans 15 amino acids. CDR3 in amino acids: CASSSGGSPNYGYTF. The CDR3 nucleotides are TGCGCCAGCAGCTCAGGAGGGTCCCCTAACTATGGCTACACCTTC.

The rearrangement joins TRBV6-1 to TRBJ1-2; TRBD1 might be the D (5 bases). Trimming left V 0 bases short and J 2 bases short, with 19 bases between. Germline lookup yields CDR1 MNHNS and CDR2 SASEGT. The CDR3 is 18 residues long. The CDR3 loop is CASSEAHWTQLENYGYTF. The CDR3 DNA reads TGTGCCAGCAGTGAAGCCCATTGGACACAACTGGAGAACTATGGCTACACCTTC.

The chain has TRBV6-1 and TRBJ2-7; D gene unclear. The germline CDR1 and CDR2 sequences are MNHNS and SASEGT. The CDR3 length is 14 residues. The V and J ends lost 8 bases and 1 base respectively, with 15 bases between them. The CDR3 spells CASDDMTRSYEQYF. DNA for the CDR3: TGTGCCAGCGATGACATGACGAGATCCTACGAGCAGTACTTC.

The genes are TRBV7-6 and TRBJ1-1; 7 bases map to TRBD1. After removal of 3 bases from V and 3 bases from J, the junction contained 10 bases not matched to a gene. The CDR3 spans 16 residues. CDR1 is SGHVS, CDR2 FNYEAQ, per germline. CDR3 sequence reads: CASSFWDSGLDTEAFF. As DNA, the CDR3 is TGTGCCAGCAGCTTCTGGGACAGTGGTTTGGACACTGAAGCTTTCTTT. The whole variable domain, filled in from reference TRBV7-6 and TRBJ1-1, reads GAGVSQSPRYKVTKRGQDVALRCDPISGHVSLYWYRQALGQGPEFLTYFNYEAQQDKSGLPNDRFSAERPEGSISTLTIQRTEQRDSAMYRCASSFWDSGLDTEAFFGQGTRLTVV.

The table lists this clone with a count of one. J is TRBJ2-7 and V is TRBV7-9; D unclear. The CDR3 has 17 amino acids. Germline assignment: CDR1 SEHNR and CDR2 FQNEAQ (reference sequence). V lost 1 base and J 5 bases, leaving 21 bases between the germline ends. CDR3 coding DNA: TGTGCCAGCAGCTTAGGGCCGCAGGTTCACCTCCTCCACGAGCAGTACTTC. It codes for CASSLGPQVHLLHEQYF.

This clone showed up just once. The V and J genes are TRBV5-6 and TRBJ2-1; the match to TRBD1 covers 10 bases. Trimming took 3 bases from V and 9 from J; bases not matched to a gene: 6. The germline CDR1 and CDR2 sequences are SGHDT and YYEEEE. This CDR3 region has 14 residues. The CDR3 DNA sequence: TGTGCCAGCAGCTGGCCGGGACAGGGGTTTGAGCAGTTCTTC. Translated: CASSWPGQGFEQFF.

Turning to this clone: Germline is not matched at one junction end, which may reflect a read error. The chain carries TRBV7-2 and TRBJ2-3, with a weak D call TRBD2 (5 bases). The V gene's germline CDR1 is SGHTA and CDR2 FQGNSA. The CDR3 extends over 17 amino acids. The chain's CDR3 is CVSSPSGWGDGTDTQYF. Here the CDR3 DNA reads TGTGTCAGCAGCCCCTCAGGTTGGGGAGATGGGACAGATACGCAGTATTTT.

The genes are TRBV5-1 and TRBJ2-5; TRBD1 aligns across 8 bases. Germline V lookup: CDR1 SGHRS, CDR2 YFSETQ. V shed 2 bases and J 5 bases; nucleotides not matched to a gene: 5. This CDR3 spans 14 amino acids. The CDR3 bases are TGCGCCAGCAGCTTACAGGGGGTGGGGGAGACCCAGTACTTC. It encodes CASSLQGVGETQYF.

This sequence joins TRBV29-1 and TRBJ2-3; the D gene is possibly TRBD2 (6 bases). This CDR3 contains 14 residues. V was clipped by 4 bases and J by 3 bases, with 14 bases between them. In germline, CDR1 is SQVTM, CDR2 ANQGSEA. CDR3 in amino acids: CSVGLARSTDTQYF. The CDR3 nucleotides are TGCAGCGTTGGGCTAGCGCGATCTACAGATACGCAGTATTTT.